These T cell receptor beta chains were read from a single sample in a study of beta chain features in type 1 diabetes. Clones were sequenced by immunoSEQ multiplex PCR, and TCRdb holds only the in-frame ones, with some missing. Of hundreds of thousands of clones in the sample, less than 15% were seen once. Sequenced: central memory CD4+ T cells from blood. The receptors derive from a man aged 25-45 years in good health. Each CDR3 is given with its conserved first and last residue. The D gene is left open where the match is weak. For some rows the clone size is stated as once, few or many, or as a class when expanded; others skip it.

TRBV5-6	TRBJ2-7	few	.	TGTGCCAGCAGCTTGGCAAGGACGCACGGGCAGTACTTC	CASSLARTHGQYF
TRBV6-5	TRBJ2-5	.	.	TGTGCCAGCAGTTACTTCTCAGAGACCCAGTACTTC	CASSYFSETQYF
TRBV9	TRBJ2-7	.	.	TGTGCCAGCAGCGTAAGTCCAGGGGACTACGAGCAGTACTTC	CASSVSPGDYEQYF
TRBV15	TRBJ2-7	.	TRBD1	TGTGCCACCAGCAGAGTGATCGGACAGGGGACCTCCGAGCAGTACTTC	CATSRVIGQGTSEQYF
TRBV6-5	TRBJ2-2	.	.	TGTGCCAGCAGTTACTCGATTATCGGGGAGCTGTTTTTT	CASSYSIIGELFF
TRBV9	TRBJ2-2	.	TRBD2	TGTGCCAGCAGCGTGACTAGCGGGGGCACCGGGGAGCTGTTTTTT	CASSVTSGGTGELFF
TRBV7-2	TRBJ2-1	.	TRBD2	TGTGCCAGCAGCCTACGACTAGCGGGGGGGCATGAGCAGTTCTTC	CASSLRLAGGHEQFF
TRBV20-1	TRBJ2-4	few	.	TGCAGTGCTAGAGTTGTCGACATTCAGTACTTC	CSARVVDIQYF
TRBV7-8	TRBJ2-5	.	TRBD2	TGTGCCAGCAGCTTAGCGCTAAGGGGCCTGGGAGGGGAGACCCAGTACTTC	CASSLALRGLGGETQYF
TRBV5-6	TRBJ1-1	many	.	TGTGCCAGCAGCTTCCCTAACACTGAAGCTTTCTTT	CASSFPNTEAFF
TRBV9	TRBJ2-7	few	TRBD2	TGTGCCAGCAGCGTAGCTGAGAGTAGCGGGGGGTACTACGAGCAGTACTTC	CASSVAESSGGYYEQYF
TRBV11-2	TRBJ1-6	.	.	TGTGCCAGCAGCTTACAGCCAGCCGGGAATTCACCCCTCCACTTT	CASSLQPAGNSPLHF
TRBV6-6	TRBJ1-6	few	.	TGTGCCAGCATCAACCCGGGGCACTCACCCCTCCACTTT	CASINPGHSPLHF
TRBV6-5	TRBJ1-1	.	.	TGTGCCAGCAGGGTCCTTTTAGAGGGAACTGAAGCTTTCTTT	CASRVLLEGTEAFF
TRBV11-2	TRBJ2-5	few	.	TGTGCCAGCAGCCAGTCGGGGTCGAGCCACAGGGCGACCCAGTACTTC	CASSQSGSSHRATQYF
TRBV5-4	TRBJ2-2	many	.	TGTGCCAGCAGGCGGACCGTTCGATACACCGGGGAGCTGTTTTTT	CASRRTVRYTGELFF
TRBV7-6	TRBJ2-7	.	.	TGTGCCAGCAGCCTCTTGGCGATGGGCGACGAGCAGTACTTC	CASSLLAMGDEQYF
TRBV30	TRBJ2-3	.	.	TGTGCCTGGGCCAAGGTAACCCACTCAGATACGCAGTATTTT	CAWAKVTHSDTQYF
TRBV7-2	TRBJ2-2	.	.	TGTGCCAGCAGCTGGAGTAGTACGAACACCGGGGAGCTGTTTTTT	CASSWSSTNTGELFF
TRBV6-1	TRBJ2-5	few	TRBD2	TGTGCCAGCAGTGACATAGCGGGGGAGACCCAGTACTTC	CASSDIAGETQYF
TRBV7-2	TRBJ1-3	.	TRBD1	TGTGCCAGCAGCTATAAGGGACAGGCGTACTCTGGAAACACCATATATTTT	CASSYKGQAYSGNTIYF
TRBV4-2	TRBJ2-7	few	.	TGTGCCAGCAGCCAAGGGTGGACCGGCGAGCAGTACTTC	CASSQGWTGEQYF